This entry features one T cell receptor (beta chain) sequence. The sample belongs to a study of blood T cell repertoires in COVID-19. As for the study in general: Samples of COVID-19 (acute and convalescent) were obtained from the United States, Italy and Spain. PBMCs, B-cell-depleted T cells, or T cells provided the cDNA or gDNA that made up the material.

Under the authors' procedure: Nucleated cell counts were estimated from reference gene primer amplification. TCRdb keeps only in-frame clones here, not all; method: immunoSEQ multiplex PCR. V, J and clone size reflect that table, while D and trimming were determined from the DNA. This sample has 100,000 to 120,000 clones, with around 79% found just once. The origin of this receptor is a woman older than 75 with active or convalescent COVID-19. Material: peripheral blood.

CDR3 bases: TGTGCCAGCAGCACGGGGTTGAACACTGAAGCTTTCTTT. As protein: CASSTGLNTEAFF. V usage is TRBV11-1 and J usage is TRBJ1-1; D remains ambiguous. Trimming pared 5 bases from V and 0 bases from J, leaving 7 bases between. Germline CDR1 is SGHAT and CDR2 is FQDESV (reference sequence). This CDR3 spans 13 amino acids.